The clone carrying this T cell receptor beta chain was seen only a few times. The antigen is not known. Stated treatment: oral pan-JAK inhibitor, 5-10 mg twice daily. The germline V gene encodes CDR1 LGHNA and CDR2 YSLEER. This CDR3 has 14 amino acids. Trimming took 6 bases from V and 6 from J; bases not matched to a gene: 10. This entry belongs to a study of CD8+ T cells in alopecia areata. The overall study: Tofacitinib administration to treated patients was oral, at 5 to 10 mg twice daily. The study's findings and limits: Scalp samples also yield sequences from resident alphabeta T cells of normal skin. Clonality was higher in lesional than normal scalp, especially in alopecia totalis/universalis. The study found that many expanded lesional clones persisted in scalp and blood during tofacitinib.

After isolation, RNA underwent reverse transcription to generate cDNA as the sequencing template. Using immunoSEQ multiplex PCR, the repertoire was profiled, and TCRdb retains in-frame clones only, with some absent. The table lists some 190,000 clones, roughly 60% of them singletons. This TCR was sampled from a human donor with alopecia areata. The rearrangement uses TRBV4-3 and TRBJ2-7; 8 bases match TRBD2. The sample in question was CD4+ T cells sorted from blood, obtained at week 49, from a patient treated with tofacitinib. The CDR3 coding sequence is TGCGCCAGCAGTCCGTCGGGACTAGAGGGCGAGCAGTACTTC. Translating it yields CASSPSGLEGEQYF.